This paragraph reports one T cell receptor beta chain. These data are taken from a study of control samples from healthy donors and cancer patients. Sequencing was performed with immunoSEQ multiplex PCR; in TCRdb, only in-frame clones are kept and a portion is missing. The sample includes approximately 150,000 clones, about nine tenths of them seen just once. Sample: blood. The receptor was derived from a young man in good health.

The CDR3 sequence is CASSEDRVASYGYTF. CDR3 DNA sequence: TGTGCCAGCAGCGAAGACAGAGTGGCTAGTTATGGCTACACCTTC. The chain links TRBV7-9 to TRBJ1-2; a possible D gene is TRBD1 (5 bases). The CDR3 contains 15 residues. V shed 5 bases and J shed 5 bases, with 18 bases lying between them. Germline CDR1 and CDR2: SEHNR and FQNEAQ (reference sequence).